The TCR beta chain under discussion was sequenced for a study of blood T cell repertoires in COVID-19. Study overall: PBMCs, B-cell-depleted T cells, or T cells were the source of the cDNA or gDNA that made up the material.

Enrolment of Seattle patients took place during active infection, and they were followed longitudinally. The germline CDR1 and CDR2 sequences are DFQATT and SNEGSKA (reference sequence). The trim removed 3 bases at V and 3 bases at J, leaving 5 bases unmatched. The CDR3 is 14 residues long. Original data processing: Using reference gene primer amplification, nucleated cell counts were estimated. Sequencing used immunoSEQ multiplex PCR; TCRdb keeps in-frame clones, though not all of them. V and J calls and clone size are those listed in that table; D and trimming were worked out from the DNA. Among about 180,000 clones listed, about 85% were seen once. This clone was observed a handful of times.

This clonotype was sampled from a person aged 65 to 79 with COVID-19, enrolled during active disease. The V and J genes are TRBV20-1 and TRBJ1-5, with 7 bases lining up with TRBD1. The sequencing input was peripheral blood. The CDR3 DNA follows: TGCAGTGCTAGTGGGGGACAGATCAATCAGCCCCAGCATTTT. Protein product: CSASGGQINQPQHF.